Presented here are 12 T cell receptor beta chains from one specimen sequenced in a study of early T cells in non-severe SARS-CoV-2 infection. TCRdb re-called the 5' RACE reads through MiXCR, storing one row per CDR3 protein. The profile shows 60,000 to 65,000 distinct CDR3 sequences, almost 9.5% of them singletons. Sequenced sample: whole blood. The receptors were sampled from an adult who was a healthcare worker with PCR-confirmed SARS-CoV-2 infection or an uninfected control (not recorded which).

The gene calls are TRBV5-1 and TRBJ2-2; 8 bases align to TRBD1. V lost 5 bases and J lost 6; bases outside the gene matches: 9. Germline assignment: CDR1 SGHRS and CDR2 YFSETQ. The CDR3 covers 15 residues. CDR3 amino acids: CASSPRTGSSGELFF. CDR3 DNA sequence: TGCGCCAGCAGTCCGAGGACAGGGAGTTCCGGGGAGCTGTTTTTT. Filled out from reference TRBV5-1 and TRBJ2-2, the complete variable domain reads KAGVTQTPRYLIKTRGQQVTLSCSPISGHRSVSWYQQTPGQGLQFLFEYFSETQRNKGNFPGRFSGRQFSNSRSEMNVSTLELGDSALYLCASSPRTGSSGELFFGEGSRLTVL.

This clonotype was recorded a few times. This rearrangement joins TRBV5-1 to TRBJ2-2; D uncertain. The CDR3 has 11 residues. With 4 bases removed from V and 8 bases from J, the gap between germline ends came to 6 bases. CDR1 and CDR2 from the germline V gene are SGHRS and YFSETQ. As DNA, the CDR3 is TGCGCCAGCAGCGTAATGGGGGAGCTGTTTTTT. This gives the protein CASSVMGELFF.

In its sample, this clonotype was seen many times. The CDR3 DNA sequence: TGTGCCAGCAACAGAGGATTGTGGCAGGACAATGAGCAGTTCTTC. This codes for CASNRGLWQDNEQFF. The rearrangement links TRBV6-1 to TRBJ2-1; D not resolved. Per the germline V gene, CDR1 is MNHNS and CDR2 is SASEGT. The CDR3 totals 15 residues. V lost 7 bases and J lost 5, with 18 bases in between.

The chain uses TRBV10-3 and TRBJ1-2; D might be TRBD1 (6 bases). Trimming removed 6 bases from V and 0 bases from J, with 14 bases in between. This CDR3 is built from 15 residues. Germline V gives CDR1 ENHRY, CDR2 SYGVKD. DNA for the CDR3: TGTGCCATCAGCGGCGGGGAGGGGGCTAACTATGGCTACACCTTC. This translates into CAISGGEGANYGYTF.

This clonotype occurred many times. This chain joins TRBV4-1 and TRBJ2-1; no reliable D call. CDR3 size: 17 residues. Germline V lookup: CDR1 MGHRA, CDR2 YSYEKL. Trimming cost V 1 base and J 4 bases, with 17 bases left between them. The CDR3 loop reads CASSQANFIGPYNEQFF. CDR3 sequence (DNA): TGCGCCAGCAGCCAAGCAAATTTTATCGGACCTTACAATGAGCAGTTCTTC.

This clonotype came up many times. The rearrangement links TRBV6-1 to TRBJ2-7; D remains unclear. The germline gives CDR1 MNHNS, CDR2 SASEGT. The CDR3 has 12 residues. Trimming stripped 2 bases from V and 4 bases from J, with 6 bases between. The CDR3 is CASSEFRYEQYV. The CDR3 coding sequence is TGTGCCAGCAGTGAATTTAGGTACGAGCAGTACGTC.

The chain combines TRBV9 with TRBJ1-1; D perhaps matches TRBD1 (6 bases). V was cut by 4 bases and J by 3 bases, with 13 bases left in between. The CDR3 runs 14 residues. Germline V gene sequence: CDR1 SGDLS, CDR2 YYNGEE. The CDR3 loop is CASSTGQLDTEAFF. CDR3 bases: TGTGCCAGCAGCACCGGACAGCTGGACACTGAAGCTTTCTTT.

The J gene is TRBJ2-1, the V gene TRBV12-3 or TRBV12-4; a possible D gene is TRBD1 (5 bases). V was trimmed by 6 bases and J by 8 bases, leaving 26 bases between them. The CDR3 runs 17 residues. The CDR3 DNA reads TGTGCCAGCAGCGGAATAAACAGGTTACACGCTTTCGATGAGCAGTTCTTC. Amino acids: CASSGINRLHAFDEQFF.

This clonotype has ten or more counts. J is TRBJ1-4 and V is TRBV7-2, with 9 bases fitting TRBD1. This CDR3 has 18 residues. The germline V gene has CDR1 SGHTA and CDR2 FQGNSA. V lost 2 bases and J lost 7; bases outside the gene matches: 14. The CDR3 region has the DNA TGTGCCAGCAGCTTAAGGAGGGGACAGGGCGGATCTGGTGAAAAACTGTTTTTT. Translation gives CASSLRRGQGGSGEKLFF.

This clonotype appeared a few times. The chain carries TRBV21-1 and TRBJ2-5; the D call TRBD1 from the table was never checked on the DNA. TRBV21-1 is a recognized pseudogene. The CDR3 has 15 amino acids. The CDR3 coding sequence is TGTGCCAGCAGCAACGCCAGGACAGATCAAGAGACCCAGTACTTC. It encodes CASSNARTDQETQYF.

The genes are TRBV12-3 or TRBV12-4 and TRBJ1-5; D uncertain. V was pared by 5 bases and J by 0 bases, with 5 bases between. The CDR3 is 13 amino acids. The CDR3 DNA reads as TGTGCCAGCAGTCCGAATAGCAATCAGCCCCAGCATTTT. Its protein is CASSPNSNQPQHF.

J is TRBJ2-5 and V is TRBV15; 10 nucleotides align to TRBD2. Germline lookup yields CDR1 LNHNV and CDR2 YYDKDF (reference sequence). After removal of 8 bases from V and 2 bases from J, the junction contained 8 bases not matched to a gene. This CDR3 comprises 15 residues. CDR3: CATRGLAETQETQYF. For the CDR3, the DNA is TGTGCCACCCGCGGACTAGCGGAAACTCAAGAGACCCAGTACTTC. Complete variable domain (other parts from reference TRBV15 and TRBJ2-5): DAMVIQNPRYQVTQFGKPVTLSCSQTLNHNVMYWYQQKSSQAPKLLFHYYDKDFNNEADTPDNFQSRRPNTSFCFLDIRSPGLGDTAMYLCATRGLAETQETQYFGPGTRLLVL.